This note documents a single T cell receptor beta chain sequence. The sample belongs to a study of blood T cell repertoires in COVID-19. Study-level information: Whether acute or convalescent, the COVID-19 samples came from the United States, Italy and Spain. The cDNA or gDNA used as material had been derived from T cells, B-cell-depleted T cells, or PBMCs.

V was trimmed by 3 bases and J by 3 bases, leaving 5 bases between them. The CDR3 is made up of 12 amino acids. Original analysis: Amplification from reference gene primers served as the basis for estimated nucleated cell counts. Clones were read by immunoSEQ multiplex PCR, and TCRdb kept only the in-frame ones, dropping some. V and J calls and clone size follow that table, whereas D and trimming were derived from the DNA. The sample holds 65,000 to 85,000 clones, about four fifths seen once. This chain connects TRBV12-3 or TRBV12-4 to TRBJ2-5, with no clear D. The sequenced sample was peripheral blood. The sequence was collected from a woman aged 55-75 years with acute or convalescent COVID-19. CDR3 DNA sequence: TGTGCCAGCAGTTTGAACAAAGAGACCCAGTACTTC. Translated: CASSLNKETQYF.